The 27 T cell receptor beta chains listed next were all sequenced from one sample in a study of blood T cell repertoires in COVID-19. Sequencing was performed with immunoSEQ multiplex PCR; in TCRdb, only in-frame clones are kept and a portion is missing. Of 200,000 to 250,000 clones in the sample, 82% are singletons; the top ten hold approximately 4%. The sample taken for sequencing was peripheral blood. Receptors originate from an elderly woman with acute or convalescent COVID-19.

V and J are TRBV19 and TRBJ2-7; possibly TRBD1 for D (5 bases). CDR1 and CDR2 (germline): LNHDA, SQIVND (reference sequence). This CDR3 comprises 14 residues. V lost 4 bases, J lost 2 bases, and 12 bases lay in between. The CDR3 nucleotides are TGTGCCAGTAGTAACCAGGGTGCAGCCTACGAGCAGTACTTC. It yields the protein CASSNQGAAYEQYF.

A single count supports this clone. The genes are TRBV7-6 and TRBJ1-4, with 8 bases that match TRBD1. The CDR3 covers 14 residues. The germline CDR1 and CDR2 sequences are SGHVS and FNYEAQ. The junction had 8 bases not matched to a gene; V was cut back by 7 bases and J by 7 bases. CDR3 sequence: CASTPTGGAEKLFF. The CDR3 DNA reads as TGTGCCAGCACCCCCACAGGGGGGGCTGAAAAACTGTTTTTT.

V and J are TRBV6-4 and TRBJ2-2, with 8 bases fitting TRBD2. From germline, CDR1 is MRHNA and CDR2 SNTAGT. The ends lost 8 bases at V and 3 bases at J; junction bases unmatched: 11. This CDR3 region has 16 residues. This CDR3 is CASPTGGGTHTGELFF. DNA of the CDR3: TGTGCCAGCCCGACGGGCGGGGGGACTCACACCGGGGAGCTGTTTTTT.

The chain is built from TRBV2 and TRBJ1-1; possibly TRBD1 for D (5 bases). The CDR3 consists of 15 residues. The ends were cut back, 4 bases at V and 1 base at J, with 13 bases in the middle. Germline lookup yields CDR1 SNHLY and CDR2 FYNNEI. CDR3 sequence: CASSAVGQGNTEAFF. The CDR3 DNA sequence: TGTGCCAGCAGTGCCGTGGGGCAGGGGAACACTGAAGCTTTCTTT.

The rearrangement uses TRBV7-6 and TRBJ1-4; 7 positions match TRBD1. This CDR3 region has 15 residues. After removal of 0 bases from V and 12 bases from J, the junction contained 10 bases not matched to a gene. Per germline, CDR1 SGHVS and CDR2 FNYEAQ. The CDR3 nucleotides are TGTGCCAGCAGCTTAGCGACAGGGCGTGTGAATGAACTGTTTTTT. Residues: CASSLATGRVNELFF.

The V gene is TRBV29-1, the J gene TRBJ2-5, with D hard to call. V lost 8 bases, J lost 2 bases, and 12 bases lay in between. This CDR3 region has 12 residues. Germline V gene sequence: CDR1 SQVTM, CDR2 ANQGSEA. DNA of the CDR3: TGCAGCTCGTTAGAGTCACAAGAGACCCAGTACTTC. This codes for CSSLESQETQYF. The complete variable domain, with remaining parts taken from reference TRBV29-1 and TRBJ2-5, reads SAVISQKPSRDICQRGTSLTIQCQVDSQVTMMFWYRQQPGQSLTLIATANQGSEATYESGFVIDKFPISRPNLTFSTLTVSNMSPEDSSIYLCSSLESQETQYFGPGTRLLVL.

This chain uses TRBV24-1 with TRBJ2-5, with D unresolved. This CDR3 has 17 residues. Trimming removed 3 bases at V and 1 base at J, with 17 bases between. Germline V gives CDR1 KGHDR, CDR2 SFDVKD. The CDR3 reads CATSDPKAETPQETQYF. CDR3 DNA: TGTGCCACCAGTGATCCCAAGGCAGAGACACCCCAAGAGACCCAGTACTTC.

The V gene is TRBV7-3, the J gene TRBJ2-1; D is perhaps TRBD1 (5 bases). CDR1 SGHTA and CDR2 FQGTGA come from the germline V gene. The CDR3 totals 16 residues. V lost 0 bases, J lost 3 bases, and 12 bases lay in between. The CDR3 loop is CASSLTSGIGYNEQFF. CDR3 DNA: TGTGCCAGCAGCTTAACCTCAGGGATCGGCTACAATGAGCAGTTCTTC. The variable domain in full, with the rest retrieved from reference TRBV7-3 and TRBJ2-1, is GAGVSQTPSNKVTEKGKYVELRCDPISGHTALYWYRQSLGQGPEFLIYFQGTGAADDSGLPNDRFFAVRPEGSVSTLKIQRTERGDSAVYLCASSLTSGIGYNEQFFGPGTRLTVL.

V usage is TRBV19 and J usage is TRBJ2-7; 9 nucleotides line up with TRBD2. V lost 8 bases and J lost 2; bases outside the gene matches: 10. The CDR3 covers 15 residues. The V gene's germline CDR1 is LNHDA and CDR2 SQIVND (reference sequence). CDR3 sequence (DNA): TGTGCCAGTCGCCTAGCGGGGATTATAACCTACGAGCAGTACTTC. Translated, it gives CASRLAGIITYEQYF. Complete variable domain (other parts from reference TRBV19 and TRBJ2-7): DGGITQSPKYLFRKEGQNVTLSCEQNLNHDAMYWYRQDPGQGLRLIYYSQIVNDFQKGDIAEGYSVSREKKESFPLTVTSAQKNPTAFYLCASRLAGIITYEQYFGPGTRLTVT.

The rearrangement links TRBV5-1 to TRBJ2-2, with unresolved D. From germline, CDR1 is SGHRS and CDR2 YFSETQ. The CDR3 consists of 15 residues. The germline V and J ends were trimmed by 4 bases and 0 bases, with 10 bases remaining between them. CDR3 DNA sequence: TGCGCCAGCAGCCCACAGACCTCGAACACCGGGGAGCTGTTTTTT. Its protein is CASSPQTSNTGELFF.

The table lists this clone with a few counts. The rearrangement links TRBV10-3 to TRBJ1-6; 7 positions agree with TRBD1. V was pared by 9 bases and J by 5 bases, with 4 bases of the junction left unmatched. The length of the CDR3 is 13 residues. CDR1 ENHRY and CDR2 SYGVKD come from the germline V gene. As DNA, the CDR3 is TGTGCCATAGGACAGGAAAATAATTCACCCCTCCACTTT. Translated: CAIGQENNSPLHF.

The CDR3 spells CASSQDRGTLAKNIQYF. In DNA form, the CDR3 reads TGTGCCAGCAGCCAAGACCGAGGAACTCTAGCCAAAAACATTCAGTACTTC. The chain carries TRBV3-1 (or the pseudogene TRBV3-2) and TRBJ2-4; D remains ambiguous. Germline V lookup: CDR1 LGHDT, CDR2 YNNKEL (reference sequence). CDR3 length: 17 residues. With 0 bases removed from V and 0 bases from J, the gap between germline ends came to 12 bases.

The chain links TRBV6-2 or TRBV6-3 to TRBJ2-3; 10 positions match TRBD2. V lost 0 bases to trimming and J lost 2 bases; unmatched junction nucleotides: 11. The CDR3 sequence is 19 residues long. Germline V gene lookup returns CDR1 MNHEY and CDR2 SVGEGT. DNA for the CDR3: TGTGCCAGCAGTTACTCGATCCAGCGGGGGGGCCGTGTCACAGATACGCAGTATTTT. Translating it yields CASSYSIQRGGRVTDTQYF.

CDR3 nucleotides: TGTGCCAGCAGCGCCGGTCTACTGAACTACGAGCAGTACTTC. This gives the protein CASSAGLLNYEQYF. The chain combines TRBV9 with TRBJ2-7, with no clear D. Germline CDR1 is SGDLS and CDR2 is YYNGEE. Trimming removed 3 bases at V and 3 bases at J, with 13 bases between. The CDR3 spans 14 residues.

The chain employs TRBV14 and TRBJ1-5, with D possibly TRBD1 on 6 matching bases. CDR3 length: 12 residues. With 11 bases removed from V and 7 bases from J, the gap between germline ends came to 15 bases. Looked up from germline, CDR1 is SGHDN and CDR2 is FVKESK. The CDR3 sequence is CAPKGGQQPQHF. As DNA, the CDR3 is TGTGCCCCCAAGGGGGGGCAACAGCCCCAGCATTTT. Based on the CDR3 plus reference TRBV14 and TRBJ1-5, the full variable domain is EAGVTQFPSHSVIEKGQTVTLRCDPISGHDNLYWYRRVMGKEIKFLLHFVKESKQDESGMPNNRFLAERTGGTYSTLKVQPAELEDSGVYFCAPKGGQQPQHFGDGTRLSIL.

The genes are TRBV3-1 (or the pseudogene TRBV3-2) and TRBJ2-1; D perhaps matches TRBD2 (6 bases). Trimming shortened V by 2 bases and J by 8 bases, and 19 bases separated the two germline ends. This CDR3 contains 16 residues. CDR1 and CDR2 from the germline V gene are LGHDT and YNNKEL (reference sequence). This CDR3 reads CASSQKGTRRVDEQFF. Written as DNA, the CDR3 is TGTGCCAGCAGCCAAAAAGGGACTCGCCGGGTGGATGAGCAGTTCTTC.

The chain employs TRBV11-3 and TRBJ2-1, with D maybe TRBD1 (5 bases). This CDR3 is built from 16 residues. Germline V lookup: CDR1 SGHNT, CDR2 YENEEA. V shed 5 bases and J shed 9 bases, with 23 bases lying between them. This chain's CDR3 is CASSRLSQQGRGEQFF. CDR3 DNA sequence: TGTGCCAGCAGCCGCCTTAGTCAGCAGGGTAGAGGTGAGCAGTTCTTC.

The CDR3 spells CASSLGDRASYEQYF. As DNA, the CDR3 is TGCGCCAGCAGCTTGGGGGACAGGGCCTCCTACGAGCAGTACTTC. V gene TRBV5-1 combines with J gene TRBJ2-7, with 9 bases identical to TRBD1. The germline V gene encodes CDR1 SGHRS and CDR2 YFSETQ. Losses at the gene ends were 0 bases for V and 0 bases for J; bases not matched to a gene: 1. CDR3 size: 15 residues.

The V and J genes are TRBV18 and TRBJ1-6, with 7 positions matching TRBD1. V lost 3 bases, J lost 5 bases, and 1 base stayed unmatched. The CDR3 sequence is 14 residues long. Germline CDR1 reads KGHSH; CDR2 reads LQKENI. The CDR3 region is CASSPTGNNSPLHF. The CDR3 DNA is TGTGCCAGCTCACCGACAGGGAATAATTCACCCCTCCACTTT.

The chain recombines TRBV27 with TRBJ2-5; a possible D gene is TRBD1 (5 bases). The V and J ends lost 6 bases and 1 base respectively, with 30 bases between them. Germline loops: CDR1 MNHEY, CDR2 SMNVEV (reference sequence). This CDR3 comprises 20 residues. Here the CDR3 reads CASRPRALRDYIRGQETQYF. CDR3 DNA: TGTGCCAGCAGGCCTCGGGCGCTGAGAGATTACATTAGGGGCCAAGAGACCCAGTACTTC.

The chain combines TRBV6-5 with TRBJ2-7; 10 bases align to TRBD1. Germline CDR1 is MNHEY and CDR2 is SVGAGI. The CDR3 length is 15 residues. V shed 7 bases, J shed 3 bases, and the junction held 9 bases outside the gene matches. The CDR3: CASTALTGGIYEQYF. The CDR3 region has the DNA TGTGCCAGCACCGCACTGACAGGGGGCATCTACGAGCAGTACTTC.

For this clone: The junction departs from the called germline gene at one end, perhaps through a read error. The chain combines TRBV2 with TRBJ2-7; TRBD1 might be the D (6 bases). CDR1 SNHLY and CDR2 FYNNEI come from the germline V gene. This CDR3 spans 11 amino acids. The CDR3 is CASSEGDRQGF. The CDR3 DNA reads as TGTGCCAGCAGCGAGGGGGACCGGCAGGGTTTC.

The chain has TRBV19 and TRBJ1-5; 9 positions match TRBD1. The CDR3 is 16 residues long. Germline values: CDR1 LNHDA, CDR2 SQIVND (reference sequence). The V gene end was trimmed by 4 bases and the J gene end by 6 bases; junction bases not matched to a gene: 10. The CDR3 spells CASSTTRTGASQPQHF. In DNA, the CDR3 is TGTGCCAGTAGTACTACTCGGACAGGGGCTAGTCAGCCCCAGCATTTT.

The V call is TRBV3-1 (or the pseudogene TRBV3-2), the J call TRBJ2-3; no firm D call. Germline CDR1 is LGHDT and CDR2 is YNNKEL (reference sequence). V lost 0 bases, J lost 4 bases, and 8 bases lay in between. This CDR3 region has 14 residues. This CDR3 is CASSQEDSSDTQYF. The CDR3 DNA reads TGTGCCAGCAGCCAAGAAGATAGTTCAGATACGCAGTATTTT.

This chain connects TRBV7-2 to TRBJ2-5; D gene uncertain. The germline V gene encodes CDR1 SGHTA and CDR2 FQGNSA. The CDR3 consists of 12 residues. Trimming took off 2 bases at V and 8 bases at J, with 9 bases between the two ends. In nucleotides, the CDR3 is TGTGCCAGCAGCTTACCCCCTGTAACCCAGTACTTC. It encodes CASSLPPVTQYF.

This chain uses TRBV28 with TRBJ2-3, with 8 bases aligning to TRBD1. This CDR3 contains 15 residues. V lost 5 bases to trimming and J lost 1 base; unmatched junction nucleotides: 5. Germline V gene lookup returns CDR1 MDHEN and CDR2 SYDVKM. This CDR3 reads CASSRDRRRTDTQYF. The DNA for the CDR3 is TGTGCCAGCAGTCGGGACAGGCGCCGCACAGATACGCAGTATTTT.

The rearrangement uses TRBV4-3 and TRBJ1-4; D is perhaps TRBD1 (5 bases). V was cut by 0 bases and J by 7 bases, with 12 bases left in between. Germline CDR1 reads LGHNA; CDR2 reads YSLEER. This CDR3 is 15 amino acids long. In DNA form, the CDR3 reads TGCGCCAGCAGCCAAGAACGGGGGTGGGGTGAAAAACTGTTTTTT. Translating gives CASSQERGWGEKLFF.